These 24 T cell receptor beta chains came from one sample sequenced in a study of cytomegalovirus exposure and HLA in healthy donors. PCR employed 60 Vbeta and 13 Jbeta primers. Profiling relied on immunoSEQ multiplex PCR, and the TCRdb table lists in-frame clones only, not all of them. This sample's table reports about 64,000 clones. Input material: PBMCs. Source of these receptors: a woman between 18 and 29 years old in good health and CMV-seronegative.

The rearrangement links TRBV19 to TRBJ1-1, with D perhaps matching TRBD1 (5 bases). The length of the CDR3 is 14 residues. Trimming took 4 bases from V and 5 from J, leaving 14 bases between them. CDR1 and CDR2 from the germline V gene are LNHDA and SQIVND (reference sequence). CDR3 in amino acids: CASSKVREGTEAFF. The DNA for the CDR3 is TGTGCCAGTAGTAAAGTCAGGGAGGGGACTGAAGCTTTCTTT. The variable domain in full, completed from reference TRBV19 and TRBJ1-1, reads DGGITQSPKYLFRKEGQNVTLSCEQNLNHDAMYWYRQDPGQGLRLIYYSQIVNDFQKGDIAEGYSVSREKKESFPLTVTSAQKNPTAFYLCASSKVREGTEAFFGQGTRLTVV.

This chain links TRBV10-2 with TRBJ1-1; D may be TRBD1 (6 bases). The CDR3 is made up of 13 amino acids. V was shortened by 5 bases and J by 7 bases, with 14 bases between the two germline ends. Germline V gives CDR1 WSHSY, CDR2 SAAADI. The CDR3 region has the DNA TGCGCCAGCAGTTTAGCGGGGGCATTTGAAGCTTTCTTT. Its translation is CASSLAGAFEAFF.

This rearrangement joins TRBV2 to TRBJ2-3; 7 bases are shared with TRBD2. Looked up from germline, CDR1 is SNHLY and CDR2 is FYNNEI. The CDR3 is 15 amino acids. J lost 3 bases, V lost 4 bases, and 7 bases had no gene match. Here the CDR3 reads CASSGGLVGTDTQYF. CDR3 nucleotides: TGTGCCAGCAGTGGTGGACTAGTTGGGACAGATACGCAGTATTTT.

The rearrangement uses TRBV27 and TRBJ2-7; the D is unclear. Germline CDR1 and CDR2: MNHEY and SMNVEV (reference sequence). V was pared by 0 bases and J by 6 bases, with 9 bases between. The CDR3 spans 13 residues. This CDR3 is CASSLSASGEQYF. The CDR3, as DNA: TGTGCCAGCAGTTTATCAGCCTCGGGCGAGCAGTACTTC.

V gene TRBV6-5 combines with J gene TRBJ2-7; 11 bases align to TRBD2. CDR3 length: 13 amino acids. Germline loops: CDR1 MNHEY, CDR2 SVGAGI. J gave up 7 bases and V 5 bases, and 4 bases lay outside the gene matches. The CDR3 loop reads CASSPLAGGEQYF. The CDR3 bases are TGTGCCAGCAGTCCTTTAGCGGGAGGGGAGCAGTACTTC.

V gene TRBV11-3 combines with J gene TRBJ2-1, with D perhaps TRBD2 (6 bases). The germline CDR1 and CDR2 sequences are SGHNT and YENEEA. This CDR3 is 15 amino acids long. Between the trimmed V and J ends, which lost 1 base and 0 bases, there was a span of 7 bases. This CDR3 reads CASSLGRGSYNEQFF. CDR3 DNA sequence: TGTGCCAGCAGCTTAGGGCGGGGCTCCTACAATGAGCAGTTCTTC.

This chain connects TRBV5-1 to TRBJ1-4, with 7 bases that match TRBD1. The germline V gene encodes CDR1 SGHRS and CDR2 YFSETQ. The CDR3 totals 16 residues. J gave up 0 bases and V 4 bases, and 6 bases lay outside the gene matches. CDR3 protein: CASSHDRASTNEKLFF. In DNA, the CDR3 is TGCGCCAGCAGCCATGACAGGGCTTCAACTAATGAAAAACTGTTTTTT.

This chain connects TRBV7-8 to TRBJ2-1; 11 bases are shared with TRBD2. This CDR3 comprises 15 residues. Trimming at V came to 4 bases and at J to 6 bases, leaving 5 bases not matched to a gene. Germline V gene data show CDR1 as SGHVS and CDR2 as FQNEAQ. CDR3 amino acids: CASSWGTSGVNEQFF. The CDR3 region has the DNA TGTGCCAGCAGCTGGGGGACTAGCGGCGTCAATGAGCAGTTCTTC.

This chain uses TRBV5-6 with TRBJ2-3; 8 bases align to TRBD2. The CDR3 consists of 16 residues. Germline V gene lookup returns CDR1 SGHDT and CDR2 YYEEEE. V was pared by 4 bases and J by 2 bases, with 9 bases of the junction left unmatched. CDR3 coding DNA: TGTGCCAGCAGCGAGGGGCCGCGGGAGGACACAGATACGCAGTATTTT. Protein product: CASSEGPREDTDTQYF.

The CDR3, as DNA: TGCAGCGTTGAAGAGGCCCTGGGAGGGGAGGAAGAGACCCAGTACTTC. Protein product: CSVEEALGGEEETQYF. V and J are TRBV29-1 and TRBJ2-5, with 7 bases aligning to TRBD2. Germline V CDR1 and CDR2: SQVTM, ANQGSEA. The CDR3 spans 16 residues. Unmatched junction bases numbered 10, after V lost 0 bases and J lost 3 bases.

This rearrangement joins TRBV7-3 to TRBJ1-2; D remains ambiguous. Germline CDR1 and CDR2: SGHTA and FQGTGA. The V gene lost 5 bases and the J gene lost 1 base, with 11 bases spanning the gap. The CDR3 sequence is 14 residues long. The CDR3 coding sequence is TGTGCCAGCAGCCCTACGGCGGATAACTATGGCTACACCTTC. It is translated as CASSPTADNYGYTF.

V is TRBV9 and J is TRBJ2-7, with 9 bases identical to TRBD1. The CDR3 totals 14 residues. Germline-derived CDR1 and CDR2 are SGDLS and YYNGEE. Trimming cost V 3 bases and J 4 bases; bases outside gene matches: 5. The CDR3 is CASSAGTGLYEQYF. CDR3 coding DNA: TGTGCCAGCAGCGCCGGGACAGGGTTATACGAGCAGTACTTC. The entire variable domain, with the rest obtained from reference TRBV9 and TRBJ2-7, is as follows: DSGVTQTPKHLITATGQRVTLRCSPRSGDLSVYWYQQSLDQGLQFLIQYYNGEERAKGNILERFSAQQFPDLHSELNLSSLELGDSALYFCASSAGTGLYEQYFGPGTRLTVT.

DNA for the CDR3: TGCGCCAGCAGCTTAACCCGGACAGGGACCTACGAGCAGTACTTC. Amino acids: CASSLTRTGTYEQYF. This chain connects TRBV5-1 to TRBJ2-7, with 8 bases aligning to TRBD1. Per the germline V gene, CDR1 is SGHRS and CDR2 is YFSETQ. The CDR3 is 15 amino acids. V was clipped by 2 bases and J by 2 bases; unmatched bases: 6.

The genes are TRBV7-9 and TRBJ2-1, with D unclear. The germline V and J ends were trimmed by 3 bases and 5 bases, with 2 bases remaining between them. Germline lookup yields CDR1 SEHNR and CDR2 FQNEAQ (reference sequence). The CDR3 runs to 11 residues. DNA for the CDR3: TGTGCCAGCAGCTTCGACAATGAGCAGTTCTTC. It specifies CASSFDNEQFF.

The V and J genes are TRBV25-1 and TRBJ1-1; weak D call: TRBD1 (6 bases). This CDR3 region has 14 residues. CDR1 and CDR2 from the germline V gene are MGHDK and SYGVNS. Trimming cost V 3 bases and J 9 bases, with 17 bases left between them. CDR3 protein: CASSEQGTARKAFF. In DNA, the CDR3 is TGTGCCAGCAGTGAGCAGGGGACCGCCCGCAAAGCTTTCTTT.

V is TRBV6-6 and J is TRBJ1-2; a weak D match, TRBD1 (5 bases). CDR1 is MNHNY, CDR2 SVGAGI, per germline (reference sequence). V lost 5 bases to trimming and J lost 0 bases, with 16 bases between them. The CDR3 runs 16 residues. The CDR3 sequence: CASSPTGGEPNYGYTF. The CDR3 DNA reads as TGTGCCAGCAGTCCCACCGGGGGGGAGCCTAACTATGGCTACACCTTC.

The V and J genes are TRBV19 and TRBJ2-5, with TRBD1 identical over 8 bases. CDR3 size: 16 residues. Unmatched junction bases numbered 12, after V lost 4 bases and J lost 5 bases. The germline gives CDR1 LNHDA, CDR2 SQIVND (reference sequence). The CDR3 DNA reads TGTGCCAGTAGTAATACCGACAGGGGCCATTGGGAGACCCAGTACTTC. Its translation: CASSNTDRGHWETQYF.

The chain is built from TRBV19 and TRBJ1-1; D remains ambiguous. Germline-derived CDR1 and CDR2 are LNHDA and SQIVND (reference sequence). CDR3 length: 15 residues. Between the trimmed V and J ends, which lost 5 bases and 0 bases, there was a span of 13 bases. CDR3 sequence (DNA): TGTGCCAGTAGTTGGCAGGCTACGGTGAACACTGAAGCTTTCTTT. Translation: CASSWQATVNTEAFF.

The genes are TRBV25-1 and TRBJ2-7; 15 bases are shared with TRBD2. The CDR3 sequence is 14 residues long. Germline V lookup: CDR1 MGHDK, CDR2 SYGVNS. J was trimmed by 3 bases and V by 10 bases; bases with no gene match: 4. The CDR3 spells CATSGLAGGYEQYF. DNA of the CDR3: TGTGCCACCTCGGGACTAGCGGGAGGCTACGAGCAGTACTTC.

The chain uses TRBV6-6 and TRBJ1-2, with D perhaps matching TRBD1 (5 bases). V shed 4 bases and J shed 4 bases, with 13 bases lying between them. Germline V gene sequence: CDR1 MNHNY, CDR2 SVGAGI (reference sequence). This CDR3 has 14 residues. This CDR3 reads CASSWEGRSYGYTF. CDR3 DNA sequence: TGTGCCAGCAGTTGGGAGGGGAGGTCCTATGGCTACACCTTC.

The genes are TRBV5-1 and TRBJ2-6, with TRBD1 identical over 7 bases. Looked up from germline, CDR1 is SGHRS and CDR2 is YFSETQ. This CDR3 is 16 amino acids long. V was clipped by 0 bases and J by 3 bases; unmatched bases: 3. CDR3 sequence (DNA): TGCGCCAGCAGCTTGGGGACAGGCCTTGGGGCCAACGTCCTGACTTTC. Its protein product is CASSLGTGLGANVLTF.

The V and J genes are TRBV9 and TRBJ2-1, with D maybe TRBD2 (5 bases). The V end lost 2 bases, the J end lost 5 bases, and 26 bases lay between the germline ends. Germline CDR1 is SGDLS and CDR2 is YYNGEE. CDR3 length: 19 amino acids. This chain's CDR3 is CASSVWLVFVTGKHNEQFF. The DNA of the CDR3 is TGTGCCAGCAGCGTTTGGTTGGTCTTCGTGACGGGAAAACACAATGAGCAGTTCTTC.

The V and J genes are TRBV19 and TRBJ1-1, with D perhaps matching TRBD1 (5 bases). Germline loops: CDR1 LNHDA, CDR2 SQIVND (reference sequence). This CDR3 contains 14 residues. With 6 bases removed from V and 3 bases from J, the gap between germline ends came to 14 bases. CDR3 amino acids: CASRGTGRDTEAFF. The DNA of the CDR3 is TGTGCCAGTAGGGGGACGGGGAGGGACACTGAAGCTTTCTTT.

The DNA of the CDR3 is TGCGCCAGCAGCCCCGAAACCGGGACTTTTCACTCCTACGAGCAGTACTTC. Residues: CASSPETGTFHSYEQYF. This sequence joins TRBV4-1 and TRBJ2-7; D perhaps matches TRBD2 (6 bases). Germline loops: CDR1 MGHRA, CDR2 YSYEKL. This CDR3 region has 17 residues. The V end lost 4 bases, the J end lost 0 bases, and 19 bases lay between the germline ends.